Detailed here is one T cell receptor (beta chain). TCRdb analysed the PCR reads with MiXCR anew, one entry per CDR3 protein. The table lists about 17,000 distinct CDR3 sequences, approximately 47% of them singletons. Trimming cost V 5 bases and J 7 bases, with 21 bases left between them. From germline, CDR1 is SGHTA and CDR2 FQGNSA. The CDR3 is 16 amino acids. These data originate in a study of tumor-infiltrating lymphocytes in oesophageal squamous cell carcinoma. The source of this sequence is a female donor with esophageal squamous cell carcinoma. The sequenced sample was normal esophageal tissue next to the tumor. The chain has TRBV7-2 and TRBJ2-1; TRBD2 might be the D (5 bases). CDR3 DNA: TGTGCCAGCAGCCCCCCGGGGAGTATGAAGACAAATGAGCAGTTCTTC. This gives the protein CASSPPGSMKTNEQFF.